This T cell receptor (beta chain) was captured in a study of T cell responses to AZD1222 COVID-19 vaccine. This CDR3 is 15 amino acids long. The germline V gene encodes CDR1 SGHVS and CDR2 FQNEAQ. Trimming at V came to 4 bases and at J to 8 bases, leaving 7 bases not matched to a gene. As for this clone: The antigen remains undetermined.

Profiling relied on immunoSEQ multiplex PCR, and the TCRdb table lists in-frame clones only, not all of them. The sample lists approximately 140,000 clones, about 90% occurring once. General study points: Scientists sampled the repertoires only once the peak T cell response had passed. Donors, mostly white British, included more females; clonal diversity was possibly underestimated.

The receptor was isolated from an adult in good health. The chain couples TRBV7-8 to TRBJ1-6, with 8 bases fitting TRBD1. The sequences come from peripheral blood, collected on day 0 of MenACWY control vaccination. CDR3 sequence: CASSSSRDRHSPLHF. The DNA for the CDR3 is TGTGCCAGCAGCTCAAGCCGGGACAGGCATTCACCCCTCCACTTT. Supplemented by reference TRBV7-8 and TRBJ1-6, the full variable domain reads GAGVSQSPRYKVAKRGQDVALRCDPISGHVSLFWYQQALGQGPEFLTYFQNEAQLDKSGLPSDRFFAERPEGSVSTLKIQRTQQEDSAVYLCASSSSRDRHSPLHFGNGTRLTVT.